This TCR beta chain was documented in a study of post-analysis software for immune sequencing data. As for the study in general: Disease courses included relapsing-remitting, secondary progressive and progressive-relapsing multiple sclerosis. Notes on the study in general: A handful of TRBV segments were significantly more frequent in patients than in controls. TRBV5-6, TRBV5-1 and TRBV20-1 were among these segments. Those with multiple sclerosis, the patient group, showed significantly lower normalized Chao1 diversity than controls. Samples prepared in the same batch strongly co-clustered by F measure.

CDR1 and CDR2 (germline): MRHNA, SNTAGT. This CDR3 has 15 amino acids. The J segment lost 5 bases and the V segment lost 3 bases, leaving 1 base of the junction unmatched. TCR beta libraries were prepared from cDNA with unique molecular identifiers. Some 500,000 cDNA molecules were obtained from about 1 to 10 million T cells. TCRdb recomputed calls from the PCR reads with MiXCR, one row per CDR3 protein. Of around 190,000 distinct CDR3 sequences listed, about 30% are singletons. This clonotype came up many times. Its specificity is not known. The sequenced material came from blood. This chain uses TRBV6-4 with TRBJ2-1, with TRBD2 identical over 13 bases. This clonotype was sampled from a girl aged 2 to 17 with multiple sclerosis. The CDR3 DNA reads TGTGCCAGCAGTGAGACTAGCGGGGGGAACAATGAGCAGTTCTTC. Translated: CASSETSGGNNEQFF.